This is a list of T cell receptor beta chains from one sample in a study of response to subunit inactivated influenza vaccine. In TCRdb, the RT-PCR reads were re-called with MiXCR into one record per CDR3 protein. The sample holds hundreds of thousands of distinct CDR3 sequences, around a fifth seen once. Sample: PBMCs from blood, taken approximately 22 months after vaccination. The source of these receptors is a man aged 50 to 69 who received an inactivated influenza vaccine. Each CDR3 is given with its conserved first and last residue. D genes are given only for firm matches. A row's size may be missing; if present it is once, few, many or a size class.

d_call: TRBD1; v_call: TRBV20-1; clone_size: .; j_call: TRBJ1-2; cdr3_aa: CSARNRGLEGYTF; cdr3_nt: TGCAGTGCTAGGAACAGGGGCCTAGAAGGCTACACCTTC
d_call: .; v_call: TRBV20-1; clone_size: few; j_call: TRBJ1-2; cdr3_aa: CSARDPAQHYGYTF; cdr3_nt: TGCAGTGCTAGAGATCCAGCACAGCACTATGGCTACACCTTC
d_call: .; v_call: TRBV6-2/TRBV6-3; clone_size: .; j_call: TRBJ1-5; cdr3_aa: CASSFRGYSNQPQHF; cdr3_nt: TGTGCCAGCAGTTTTAGGGGCTATAGCAATCAGCCCCAGCATTTT
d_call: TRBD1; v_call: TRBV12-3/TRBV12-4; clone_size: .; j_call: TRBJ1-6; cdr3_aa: CASTRQGGLNSPLHF; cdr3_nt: TGTGCCAGCACCCGACAGGGGGGACTTAATTCACCCCTCCACTTT
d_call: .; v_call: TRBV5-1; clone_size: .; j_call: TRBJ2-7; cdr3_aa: CASSLAAAGNYEQYF; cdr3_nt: TGCGCCAGCAGCTTGGCCGCGGCAGGTAACTACGAGCAGTACTTC
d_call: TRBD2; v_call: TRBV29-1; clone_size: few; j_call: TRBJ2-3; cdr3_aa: CSVEQTSGLRDTQYF; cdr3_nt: TGCAGCGTTGAACAGACTAGCGGGTTAAGGGATACGCAGTATTTT
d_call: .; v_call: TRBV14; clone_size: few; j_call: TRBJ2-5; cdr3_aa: CASSQEIRYQETQYF; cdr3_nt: TGTGCCAGCAGCCAAGAAATACGGTACCAAGAGACCCAGTACTTC
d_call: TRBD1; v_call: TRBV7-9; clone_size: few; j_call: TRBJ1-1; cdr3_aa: CASSAGTAPEAFF; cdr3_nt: TGTGCCAGCAGCGCGGGGACAGCACCTGAAGCTTTCTTT
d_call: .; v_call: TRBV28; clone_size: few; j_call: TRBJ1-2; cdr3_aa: CASSSIGQPPYTF; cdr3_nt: TGTGCCAGCAGTTCGATAGGACAGCCTCCCTACACCTTC
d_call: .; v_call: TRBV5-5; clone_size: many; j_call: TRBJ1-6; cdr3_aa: CASSLSGGADVNSPLHF; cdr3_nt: TGTGCCAGCAGCTTGTCTGGTGGGGCGGATGTAAATTCACCCCTCCACTTT
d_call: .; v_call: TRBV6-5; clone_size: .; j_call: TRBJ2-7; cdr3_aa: CASSYSTGYEQYF; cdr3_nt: TGTGCCAGCAGTTACTCAACAGGTTACGAGCAGTACTTC
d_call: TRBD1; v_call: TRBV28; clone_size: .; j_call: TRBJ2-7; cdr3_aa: CASSRDRGVYEQYF; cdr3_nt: TGTGCCAGCAGTCGGGACAGGGGAGTTTACGAGCAGTACTTC
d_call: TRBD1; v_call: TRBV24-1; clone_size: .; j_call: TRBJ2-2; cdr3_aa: CATSRQGPGELFF; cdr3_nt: TGTGCCACCAGTAGACAGGGCCCCGGGGAGCTGTTTTTT
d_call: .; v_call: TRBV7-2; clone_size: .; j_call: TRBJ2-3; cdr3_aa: CASSRIGGGTDTQYF; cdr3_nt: TGTGCCAGCAGCCGGATAGGTGGGGGCACAGATACGCAGTATTTT
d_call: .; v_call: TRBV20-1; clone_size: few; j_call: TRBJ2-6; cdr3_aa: CSATSGGSGANVLTF; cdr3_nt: TGCAGCGCGACCTCTGGGGGGTCTGGGGCCAACGTCCTGACTTTC
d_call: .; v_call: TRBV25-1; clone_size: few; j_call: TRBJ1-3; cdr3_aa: CASSESGPGNTIYF; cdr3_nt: TGTGCCAGCAGTGAATCAGGTCCTGGAAACACCATATATTTT
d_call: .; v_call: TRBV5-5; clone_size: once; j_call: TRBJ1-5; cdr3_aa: CASSPGPANQPQHF; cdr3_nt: TGTGCCAGCAGCCCCGGACCAGCCAATCAGCCCCAGCATTTT
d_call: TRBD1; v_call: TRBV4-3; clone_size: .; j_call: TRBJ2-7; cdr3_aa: CASSQEFDRGQSEQYF; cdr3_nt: TGCGCCAGCAGCCAAGAGTTTGACAGGGGGCAAAGCGAGCAGTACTTC
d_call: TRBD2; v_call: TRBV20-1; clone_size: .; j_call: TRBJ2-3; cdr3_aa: CSVPNSGITDTQYF; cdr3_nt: TGCAGTGTACCGAATAGCGGGATCACAGATACGCAGTATTTT
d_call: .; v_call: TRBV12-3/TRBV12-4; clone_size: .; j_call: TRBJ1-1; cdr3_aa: CAIIPGNTEAFF; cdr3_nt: TGTGCCATCATACCAGGGAACACTGAAGCTTTCTTT
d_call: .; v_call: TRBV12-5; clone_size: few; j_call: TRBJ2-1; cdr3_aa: CASGPDQGSQFF; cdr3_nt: TGTGCTAGTGGACCCGACCAGGGGTCGCAGTTCTTC
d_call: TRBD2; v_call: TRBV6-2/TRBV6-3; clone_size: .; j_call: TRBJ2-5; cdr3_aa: CASSYRRELKTQYF; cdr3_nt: TGTGCCAGCAGTTACCGGCGGGAGCTCAAGACCCAGTACTTC
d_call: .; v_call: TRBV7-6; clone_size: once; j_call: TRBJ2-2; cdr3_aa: CASSLTLRGGTGELFF; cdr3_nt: TGTGCCAGCAGCTTGACACTCCGGGGAGGAACCGGGGAGCTGTTTTTT
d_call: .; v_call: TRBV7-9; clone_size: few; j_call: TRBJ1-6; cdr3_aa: CASSLILGHPYNSPLHF; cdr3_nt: TGTGCCAGCAGCTTGATCTTGGGACACCCCTATAATTCACCCCTCCACTTT
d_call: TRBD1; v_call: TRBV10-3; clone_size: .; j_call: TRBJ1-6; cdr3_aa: CAISGRQGNHSPLHF; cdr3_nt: TGTGCCATCAGTGGAAGACAGGGGAACCATTCACCCCTCCACTTT
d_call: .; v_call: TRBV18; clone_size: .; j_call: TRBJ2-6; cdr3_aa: CASSPPGAGANVLTF; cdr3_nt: TGTGCCAGCTCACCACCCGGGGCTGGGGCCAACGTCCTGACTTTC
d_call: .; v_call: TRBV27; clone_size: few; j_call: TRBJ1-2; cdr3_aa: CASSLVPGDDGYTF; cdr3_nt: TGTGCCAGCAGTTTAGTTCCAGGTGACGATGGCTACACCTTC
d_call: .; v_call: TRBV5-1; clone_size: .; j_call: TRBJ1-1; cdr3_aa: CASSKGGPNTEAFF; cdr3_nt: TGCGCCAGCAGCAAGGGGGGCCCAAACACTGAAGCTTTCTTT
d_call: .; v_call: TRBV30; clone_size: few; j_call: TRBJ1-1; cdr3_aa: CAWRWAGNTEAFF; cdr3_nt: TGTGCCTGGAGATGGGCGGGTAACACTGAAGCTTTCTTT
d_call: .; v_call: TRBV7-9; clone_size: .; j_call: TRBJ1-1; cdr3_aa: CASSLEGAVLAFF; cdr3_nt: TGTGCCAGCAGCTTAGAGGGTGCCGTTCTTGCTTTCTTT
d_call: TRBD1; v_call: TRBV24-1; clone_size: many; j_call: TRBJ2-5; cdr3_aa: CATSSDRGGETQYF; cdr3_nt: TGTGCCACCAGTTCGGACAGGGGCGGGGAGACCCAGTACTTC
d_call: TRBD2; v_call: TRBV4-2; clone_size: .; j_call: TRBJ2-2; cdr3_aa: CASSQVAGLNTGELFF; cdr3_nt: TGTGCCAGCAGCCAAGTGGCGGGACTAAACACCGGGGAGCTGTTTTTT
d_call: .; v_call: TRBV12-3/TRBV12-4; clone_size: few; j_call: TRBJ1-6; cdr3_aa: CASRSIRSSYNSPLHF; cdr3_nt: TGTGCCAGCAGATCAATCAGGAGCTCCTATAATTCACCCCTCCACTTT
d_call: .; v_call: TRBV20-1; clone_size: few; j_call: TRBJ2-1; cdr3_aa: CSAREGAAYNEQFF; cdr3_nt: TGCAGTGCTAGAGAGGGGGCAGCATACAATGAGCAGTTCTTC
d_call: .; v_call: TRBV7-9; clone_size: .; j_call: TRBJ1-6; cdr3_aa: CASSLELQGEGSPLHF; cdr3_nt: TGTGCCAGCAGCTTAGAGTTACAGGGTGAAGGATCACCCCTCCACTTT
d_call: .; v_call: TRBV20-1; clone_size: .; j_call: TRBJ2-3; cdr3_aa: CSATLLGKSDTQYF; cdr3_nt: TGCAGTGCCACCCTACTTGGGAAGTCGGATACGCAGTATTTT
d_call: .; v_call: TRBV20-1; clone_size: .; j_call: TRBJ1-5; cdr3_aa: CSARDGAGDPQHF; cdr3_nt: TGCAGTGCTAGAGATGGGGCAGGGGACCCCCAGCATTTT
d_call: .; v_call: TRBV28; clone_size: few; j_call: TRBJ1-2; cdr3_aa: CASSLRARVTPLGYGYTF; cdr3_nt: TGTGCCAGCAGTTTACGGGCCAGGGTCACACCCTTGGGCTATGGCTACACCTTC
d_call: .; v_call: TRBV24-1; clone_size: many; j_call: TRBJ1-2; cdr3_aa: CATSDEAYGYTF; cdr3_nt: TGTGCCACCAGTGATGAAGCATATGGCTACACCTTC
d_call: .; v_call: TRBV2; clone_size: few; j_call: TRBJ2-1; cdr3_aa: CASEGVEQFF; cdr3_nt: TGTGCCAGTGAAGGGGTTGAGCAGTTCTTC
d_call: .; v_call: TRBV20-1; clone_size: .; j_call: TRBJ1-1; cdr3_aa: CSARVGGANTEAFF; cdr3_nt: TGCAGTGCTAGGGTGGGAGGTGCGAACACTGAAGCTTTCTTT
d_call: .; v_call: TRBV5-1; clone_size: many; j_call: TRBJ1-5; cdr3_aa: CASFFGPRSIQPQHF; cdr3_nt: TGCGCCAGCTTTTTTGGCCCGCGTTCTATTCAGCCCCAGCATTTT
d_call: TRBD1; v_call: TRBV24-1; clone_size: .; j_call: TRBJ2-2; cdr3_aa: CATRPGTGPTGELFF; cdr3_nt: TGTGCCACCAGACCCGGGACAGGGCCCACCGGGGAGCTGTTTTTT
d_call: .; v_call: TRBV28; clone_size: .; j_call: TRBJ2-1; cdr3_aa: CASSSGRQFF; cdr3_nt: TGTGCCAGCAGCTCAGGGAGGCAGTTCTTC
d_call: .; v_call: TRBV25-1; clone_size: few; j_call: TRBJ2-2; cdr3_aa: CASSVSGPTGELFF; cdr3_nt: TGTGCCAGCAGTGTGTCGGGCCCCACCGGGGAGCTGTTTTTT
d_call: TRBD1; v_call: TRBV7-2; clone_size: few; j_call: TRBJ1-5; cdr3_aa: CASSLMGQSNQPQHF; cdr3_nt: TGTGCCAGCAGCTTGATGGGACAGTCCAATCAGCCCCAGCATTTT
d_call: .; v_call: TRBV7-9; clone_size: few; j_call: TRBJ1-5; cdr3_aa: CASSGRTAVGNQPQHF; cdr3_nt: TGTGCCAGCAGCGGAAGGACAGCGGTGGGCAATCAGCCCCAGCATTTT
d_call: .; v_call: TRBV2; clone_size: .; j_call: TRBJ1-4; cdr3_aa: CASSRDGGATNEKLFF; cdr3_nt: TGTGCCAGCAGTAGAGATGGGGGGGCAACTAATGAAAAACTGTTTTTT
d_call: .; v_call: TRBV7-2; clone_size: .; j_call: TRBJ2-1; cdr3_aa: CASSLGWRFYNEQFF; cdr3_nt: TGTGCCAGCAGCTTAGGGTGGCGGTTTTACAATGAGCAGTTCTTC
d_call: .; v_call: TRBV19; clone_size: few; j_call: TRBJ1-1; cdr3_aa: CASRTSTMNTEAFF; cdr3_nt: TGTGCCAGTAGAACCTCGACCATGAACACTGAAGCTTTCTTT
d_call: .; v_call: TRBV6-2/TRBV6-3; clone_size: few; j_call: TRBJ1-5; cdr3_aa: CASTGFHNQPQHF; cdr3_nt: TGTGCCAGCACAGGATTTCACAATCAGCCCCAGCATTTT
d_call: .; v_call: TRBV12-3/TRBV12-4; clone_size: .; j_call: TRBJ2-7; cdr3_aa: CASRTGYVQYF; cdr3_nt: TGTGCCAGCAGAACAGGGTACGTGCAGTACTTC
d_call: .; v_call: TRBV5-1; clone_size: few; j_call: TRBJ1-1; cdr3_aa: CASSYTGPQINTEAFF; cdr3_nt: TGCGCCAGCAGCTACACCGGGCCTCAAATTAACACTGAAGCTTTCTTT
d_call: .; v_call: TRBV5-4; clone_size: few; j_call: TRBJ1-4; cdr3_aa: CASSLFPPIGATNEKLFF; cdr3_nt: TGTGCCAGCAGCTTGTTCCCCCCTATAGGTGCAACTAATGAAAAACTGTTTTTT